The sequence of this TCR beta chain was determined in a study of patients and donors after allogeneic stem cell transplantation. Via MiXCR, TCRdb re-called the RT-PCR reads, giving one row per CDR3 protein. The sample has a few hundred thousand distinct CDR3 sequences, 13% to 15% seen once. Germline values: CDR1 GTSNPN, CDR2 SVGIG (reference sequence). Trimming shortened V by 8 bases and J by 3 bases, and 11 bases separated the two germline ends. The CDR3 consists of 12 residues. This chain links TRBV30 with TRBJ1-5; D remains ambiguous. Sequencing was carried out using blood, either unsorted or a sorted T cell fraction (not recorded which). The clonotype originates from a human donor who was either an allogeneic HSCT recipient or a stem cell or donor lymphocyte infusion donor (not recorded which). It is not recorded whose cells these are; they may come from a transplant donor. Here the CDR3 reads CALGRDNQPQHF. The CDR3 DNA follows: TGTGCCCTAGGGCGTGACAATCAGCCCCAGCATTTT.